Listed here are 22 T cell receptor beta chains from one sample, sequenced in a study of T cells after yellow fever vaccination. One entry per CDR3 protein results from TCRdb running MiXCR on the 5' RACE reads. This table holds just under 600,000 distinct CDR3 sequences, roughly 13% found once. The sample was PBMCs, taken on the day of the yellow fever booster vaccination. Receptors originate from a man aged 25-40 years who received the YFV17D yellow fever vaccine.

The V gene is TRBV7-9, the J gene TRBJ2-2; D might be TRBD2 (6 bases). The CDR3 extends over 13 amino acids. V lost 8 bases, J lost 4 bases, and 11 bases lay in between. The V gene's germline CDR1 is SEHNR and CDR2 FQNEAQ (reference sequence). CDR3 bases: TGTGCCAGCCCCCTGGAGGGCACCGGGGAGCTGTTTTTT. Residues: CASPLEGTGELFF.

The chain recombines TRBV7-2 with TRBJ2-2; unclear D gene. The germline V gene has CDR1 SGHTA and CDR2 FQGNSA. The CDR3 runs to 12 residues. The germline V and J ends were trimmed by 10 bases and 6 bases, with 12 bases remaining between them. The CDR3 DNA sequence: TGTGCCAATGCGGACGGGTCCGGGGAGCTGTTTTTT. It codes for CANADGSGELFF. Together with reference TRBV7-2 and TRBJ2-2, the CDR3 gives the full variable domain: GAGVSQSPSNKVTEKGKDVELRCDPISGHTALYWYRQSLGQGLEFLIYFQGNSAPDKSGLPSDRFSAERTGGSVSTLTIQRTQQEDSAVYLCANADGSGELFFGEGSRLTVL.

The chain is built from TRBV12-3 or TRBV12-4 and TRBJ1-6; TRBD1 aligns across 10 bases. The CDR3 covers 15 residues. V shed 6 bases and J 6 bases; nucleotides not matched to a gene: 5. The DNA of the CDR3 is TGTGCCAGCAGACGGGACAGGGGAAGTAATTCACCCCTCCACTTT. Amino acids: CASRRDRGSNSPLHF.

The gene calls are TRBV7-6 and TRBJ2-4; perhaps TRBD2 as D (5 bases). Germline assignment: CDR1 SGHVS and CDR2 FNYEAQ. V lost 1 base to trimming and J lost 6 bases, with 16 bases between them. The CDR3 runs 16 residues. The CDR3: CASSLERASTANIQYF. The DNA for the CDR3 is TGTGCCAGCAGCTTAGAGAGGGCCTCTACAGCAAACATTCAGTACTTC.

This clonotype has just a few counts. The chain recombines TRBV20-1 with TRBJ2-3; 8 bases match TRBD1. V shed 4 bases, J shed 2 bases, and the junction held 5 bases outside the gene matches. Germline loops: CDR1 DFQATT, CDR2 SNEGSKA (reference sequence). The length of the CDR3 is 14 residues. CDR3 region: CSAMNRGFTDTQYF. The CDR3 region has the DNA TGCAGTGCTATGAACAGGGGGTTCACAGATACGCAGTATTTT.

The chain combines TRBV14 with TRBJ1-4; D not resolved. Trimming removed 0 bases at V and 4 bases at J, with 9 bases between. Germline lookup yields CDR1 SGHDN and CDR2 FVKESK. The CDR3 contains 15 residues. This CDR3 is CASSQETAFNEKLFF. The CDR3 nucleotides are TGTGCCAGCAGCCAAGAAACAGCCTTTAATGAAAAACTGTTTTTT.

This chain connects TRBV12-3 or TRBV12-4 to TRBJ2-3; D gene uncertain. CDR3 length: 14 residues. V gave up 5 bases and J gave up 5 bases, with 14 bases separating them. In nucleotides, the CDR3 is TGTGCCAGCAGTACAACGCCCGAGGAAGATACGCAGTATTTT. It translates to CASSTTPEEDTQYF.

This clonotype was seen more than once but under ten times. The V gene is TRBV7-8, the J gene TRBJ2-7; no clear D gene. Trimming took off 4 bases at V and 2 bases at J, with 9 bases between the two ends. Germline values: CDR1 SGHVS, CDR2 FQNEAQ. This CDR3 comprises 13 residues. The CDR3 sequence: CASSSSRAYEQYF. CDR3 in DNA: TGTGCCAGCAGCTCGTCAAGGGCCTACGAGCAGTACTTC.

This clonotype was observed a few times. The gene calls are TRBV7-9 and TRBJ2-7; 7 bases map to TRBD1. Trimming removed 0 bases from V and 1 base from J; junction bases left unmatched: 6. This CDR3 comprises 16 residues. Germline CDR1 SEHNR, CDR2 FQNEAQ (reference sequence). The CDR3: CASSLAQQTGSYEQYF. The CDR3 nucleotides are TGTGCCAGCAGCTTAGCGCAACAGACAGGGTCCTACGAGCAGTACTTC.

This clonotype was seen a handful of times. This chain uses TRBV20-1 with TRBJ2-3; TRBD2 agrees at 8 bases. With 2 bases clipped from V and 2 bases from J, the junction kept 6 bases outside the gene matches. The CDR3 spans 15 residues. In germline, CDR1 is DFQATT, CDR2 SNEGSKA (reference sequence). The CDR3: CSARLSGRVTDTQYF. The CDR3 bases are TGCAGTGCTAGACTCAGCGGGAGAGTCACAGATACGCAGTATTTT.

The J gene is TRBJ2-3, the V gene TRBV20-1; 9 nucleotides match TRBD2. The length of the CDR3 is 14 residues. With V trimmed by 4 bases and J by 5 bases, 7 bases remained unmatched. The germline CDR1 and CDR2 sequences are DFQATT and SNEGSKA (reference sequence). The CDR3 here is CSATNGGRVDTQYF. DNA for the CDR3: TGCAGTGCTACGAATGGCGGGAGGGTAGATACGCAGTATTTT.

In its sample, this clonotype was seen a few times. This chain links TRBV7-2 with TRBJ2-1; D is perhaps TRBD2 (6 bases). This CDR3 is built from 12 residues. V lost 5 bases and J lost 9, with 11 bases in between. Germline CDR1 reads SGHTA; CDR2 reads FQGNSA. The CDR3 region has the DNA TGTGCCAGCAGCACTCGGGAGAGTGAGCAGTTCTTC. Its translation is CASSTRESEQFF.

This clonotype was counted only a few times. The chain combines TRBV20-1 with TRBJ2-7, with a possible D match to TRBD1 (5 bases). This CDR3 spans 14 amino acids. The V end lost 0 bases, the J end lost 6 bases, and 15 bases lay between the germline ends. Germline V lookup: CDR1 DFQATT, CDR2 SNEGSKA (reference sequence). The CDR3 loop is CSARDWQGPAEQYF. In nucleotides, the CDR3 is TGCAGTGCTAGAGATTGGCAGGGCCCCGCCGAGCAGTACTTC.

The V and J genes are TRBV7-8 and TRBJ2-7, with 10 bases lining up with TRBD1. Germline lookup yields CDR1 SGHVS and CDR2 FQNEAQ. This CDR3 contains 17 residues. V dropped 4 bases and J dropped 0; count of bases not matched to a gene: 9. CDR3 bases: TGTGCCAGCAGCTCGCCCCGGGACAGGGGAAGCTCCTACGAGCAGTACTTC. Amino acid sequence: CASSSPRDRGSSYEQYF.

This clonotype appeared a few times. This chain connects TRBV6-5 to TRBJ1-5; no definite D call. CDR1 and CDR2 (germline): MNHEY, SVGAGI. V was trimmed by 0 bases and J by 9 bases, leaving 18 bases between them. The CDR3 length is 16 residues. As DNA, the CDR3 is TGTGCCAGCAGTTACTCAACGGGAGGCTCCCGAGGGCCCCAGCATTTT. As protein: CASSYSTGGSRGPQHF.

The V call is TRBV9, the J call TRBJ1-3, with D unresolved. V was pared by 0 bases and J by 0 bases, with 4 bases between. The CDR3 totals 14 residues. Germline CDR1 and CDR2: SGDLS and YYNGEE. The DNA for the CDR3 is TGTGCCAGCAGCGTAGAGCCCTCTGGAAACACCATATATTTT. Its protein product is CASSVEPSGNTIYF. Based on the CDR3 plus reference TRBV9 and TRBJ1-3, the full variable domain is DSGVTQTPKHLITATGQRVTLRCSPRSGDLSVYWYQQSLDQGLQFLIQYYNGEERAKGNILERFSAQQFPDLHSELNLSSLELGDSALYFCASSVEPSGNTIYFGEGSWLTVV.

This clonotype was counted between two and nine times. The gene calls are TRBV5-1 and TRBJ2-5, with TRBD2 matching 8 bases. J gave up 2 bases and V 4 bases, and 10 bases lay outside the gene matches. Germline CDR1 reads SGHRS; CDR2 reads YFSETQ. The CDR3 sequence is 16 residues long. The CDR3: CASSPGPAGAQETQYF. CDR3 DNA: TGCGCCAGCAGCCCCGGCCCAGCGGGAGCACAAGAGACCCAGTACTTC.

This clonotype was recorded a few times. The CDR3 coding sequence is TGTGCCAGCACCCCCCGTGGGGGCCCAGATACGCAGTATTTT. The encoded protein is CASTPRGGPDTQYF. The J gene is TRBJ2-3, the V gene TRBV7-2, with D perhaps TRBD1 (6 bases). V lost 7 bases, J lost 4 bases, and 15 bases lay in between. In germline, CDR1 is SGHTA, CDR2 FQGNSA. CDR3 length: 14 amino acids.

The chain has TRBV12-3 or TRBV12-4 and TRBJ1-1, with D possibly being TRBD1 (6 bases). Trimming took 0 bases from V and 5 from J, leaving 13 bases between them. There are 15 residues in the CDR3. DNA of the CDR3: TGTGCCAGCAGTTTAGCGCCAGGGGCCAGGACTGAAGCTTTCTTT. Amino acids: CASSLAPGARTEAFF.

Only a few counts were recorded for this clonotype. The genes are TRBV7-2 and TRBJ1-2; no clear D. Germline loops: CDR1 SGHTA, CDR2 FQGNSA. This CDR3 has 14 residues. V gave up 1 base and J gave up 9 bases, with 15 bases separating them. CDR3 amino acids: CASSLGPGTKSYTF. CDR3 DNA sequence: TGTGCCAGCAGCTTAGGTCCCGGAACTAAGAGCTACACCTTC. Full variable domain (outside the CDR3, taken from reference TRBV7-2 and TRBJ1-2): GAGVSQSPSNKVTEKGKDVELRCDPISGHTALYWYRQSLGQGLEFLIYFQGNSAPDKSGLPSDRFSAERTGGSVSTLTIQRTQQEDSAVYLCASSLGPGTKSYTFGSGTRLTVV.

The chain links TRBV30 to TRBJ2-5; possible D gene TRBD1, 8 bases. The CDR3 has 14 residues. Germline CDR1 reads GTSNPN; CDR2 reads SVGIG (reference sequence). Trimming left V 5 bases short and J 4 bases short, with 17 bases between. CDR3 amino acids: CAWALQGGTETQYF. CDR3 nucleotides: TGTGCCTGGGCACTACAGGGGGGGACAGAGACCCAGTACTTC.

J is TRBJ2-7 and V is TRBV20-1; maybe TRBD2 (5 bases). V shed 4 bases and J shed 3 bases, with 7 bases lying between them. Germline V gene lookup returns CDR1 DFQATT and CDR2 SNEGSKA (reference sequence). CDR3 length: 11 residues. This chain's CDR3 is CSAMEDYEQYF. CDR3 nucleotides: TGCAGTGCTATGGAGGACTACGAGCAGTACTTC.